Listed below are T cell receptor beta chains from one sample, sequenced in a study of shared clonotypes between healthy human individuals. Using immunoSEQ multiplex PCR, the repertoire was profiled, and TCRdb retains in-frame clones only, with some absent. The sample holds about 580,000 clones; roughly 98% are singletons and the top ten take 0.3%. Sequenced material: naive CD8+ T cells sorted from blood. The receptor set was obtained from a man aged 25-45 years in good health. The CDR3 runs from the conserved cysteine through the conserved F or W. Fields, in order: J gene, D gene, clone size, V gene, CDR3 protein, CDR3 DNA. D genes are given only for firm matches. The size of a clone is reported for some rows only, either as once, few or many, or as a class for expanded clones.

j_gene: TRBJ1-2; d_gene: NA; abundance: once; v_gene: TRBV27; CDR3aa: CASSPVAWDGYTF; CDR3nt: TGTGCCAGCAGTCCCGTCGCCTGGGATGGCTACACCTTC
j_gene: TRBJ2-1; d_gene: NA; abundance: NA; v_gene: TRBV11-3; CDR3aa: CASSFEGTYNEQFF; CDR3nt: TGTGCCAGCAGCTTCGAGGGAACCTACAATGAGCAGTTCTTC
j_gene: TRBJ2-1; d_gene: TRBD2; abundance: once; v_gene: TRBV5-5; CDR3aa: CASSLDRVAGAFNEQFF; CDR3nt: TGTGCCAGCAGCTTGGATCGGGTAGCGGGAGCTTTTAATGAGCAGTTCTTC
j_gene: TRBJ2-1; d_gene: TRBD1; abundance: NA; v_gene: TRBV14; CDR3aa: CASSQRTGWGAGNEQFF; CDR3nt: TGTGCCAGCAGCCAGCGGACAGGCTGGGGTGCGGGCAATGAGCAGTTCTTC
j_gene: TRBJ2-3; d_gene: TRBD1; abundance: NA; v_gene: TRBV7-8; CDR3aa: CASSDTRQGSLTDTQYF; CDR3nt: TGTGCCAGCAGCGACACGAGACAGGGGTCCCTCACAGATACGCAGTATTTT
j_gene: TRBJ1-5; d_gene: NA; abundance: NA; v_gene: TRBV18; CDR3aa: CASSPGAGYSNQPQHF; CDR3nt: TGTGCCAGCTCACCAGGGGCAGGTTATAGCAATCAGCCCCAGCATTTT
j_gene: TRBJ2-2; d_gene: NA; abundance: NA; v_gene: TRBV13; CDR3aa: CASSLGLTTENTGELFF; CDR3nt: TGTGCCAGCAGCTTAGGCCTGACGACAGAGAACACCGGGGAGCTGTTTTTT
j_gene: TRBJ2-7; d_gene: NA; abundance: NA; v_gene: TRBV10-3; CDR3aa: CAIKALGASYEQYF; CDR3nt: TGTGCCATCAAAGCCCTCGGGGCGTCCTACGAGCAGTACTTC
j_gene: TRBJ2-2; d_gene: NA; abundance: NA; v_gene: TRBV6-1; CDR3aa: CASRGGAGELFF; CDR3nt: TGTGCCAGCAGAGGTGGGGCCGGGGAGCTGTTTTTT
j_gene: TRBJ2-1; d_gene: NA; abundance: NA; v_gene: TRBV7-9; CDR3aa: CASSSPEWNEQFF; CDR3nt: TGTGCCAGCAGCTCACCTGAGTGGAATGAGCAGTTCTTC
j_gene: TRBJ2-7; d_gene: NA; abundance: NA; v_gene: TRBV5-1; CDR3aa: CASSSGDWTYEQYF; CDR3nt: TGCGCCAGCAGCTCTGGGGACTGGACCTACGAGCAGTACTTC
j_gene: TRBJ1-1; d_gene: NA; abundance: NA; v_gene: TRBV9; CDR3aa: CASSYSELNTEAFF; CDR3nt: TGTGCCAGCAGCTACTCGGAGTTGAACACTGAAGCTTTCTTT
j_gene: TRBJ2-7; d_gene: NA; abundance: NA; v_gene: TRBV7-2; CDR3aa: CASSYNLGAYEQYF; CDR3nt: TGTGCCAGCAGCTATAACCTCGGCGCCTACGAGCAGTACTTC
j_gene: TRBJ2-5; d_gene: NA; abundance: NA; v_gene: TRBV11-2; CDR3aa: CASSPSPTNRETQYF; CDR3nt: TGTGCCAGCAGCCCCAGCCCCACAAATAGGGAGACCCAGTACTTC
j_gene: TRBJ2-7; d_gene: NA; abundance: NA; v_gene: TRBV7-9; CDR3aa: CASSFRADVQYF; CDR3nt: TGTGCCAGCAGCTTCAGGGCCGACGTCCAGTACTTC
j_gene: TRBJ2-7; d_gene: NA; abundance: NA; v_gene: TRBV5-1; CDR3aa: CASSDPEAYEQYF; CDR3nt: TGCGCCAGCAGCGATCCGGAGGCCTACGAGCAGTACTTC
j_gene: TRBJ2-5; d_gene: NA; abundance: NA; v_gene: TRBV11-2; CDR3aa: CASSLGVEKETQYF; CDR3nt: TGTGCCAGCAGCTTAGGTGTTGAAAAAGAGACCCAGTACTTC
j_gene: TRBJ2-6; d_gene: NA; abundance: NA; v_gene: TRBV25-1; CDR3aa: CASRGLSGANVLTF; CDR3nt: TGTGCCAGCAGAGGGCTCTCTGGGGCCAACGTCCTGACTTTC
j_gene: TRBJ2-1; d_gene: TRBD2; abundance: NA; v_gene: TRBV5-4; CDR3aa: CASSGTSGSNEQFF; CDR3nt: TGTGCCAGCAGCGGGACTAGCGGGAGCAATGAGCAGTTCTTC
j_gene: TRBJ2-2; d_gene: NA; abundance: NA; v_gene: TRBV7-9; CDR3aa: CAGRGWAGELFF; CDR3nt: TGTGCCGGACGAGGGTGGGCCGGGGAGCTGTTTTTT
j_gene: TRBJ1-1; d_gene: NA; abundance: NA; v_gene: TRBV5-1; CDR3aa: CASSLWTNTEAFF; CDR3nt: TGCGCCAGCAGCCTATGGACGAACACTGAAGCTTTCTTT
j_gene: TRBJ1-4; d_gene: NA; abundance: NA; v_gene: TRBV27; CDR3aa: CASSLWGALNEKLFF; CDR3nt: TGTGCCAGCAGTTTATGGGGGGCGTTAAATGAAAAACTGTTTTTT
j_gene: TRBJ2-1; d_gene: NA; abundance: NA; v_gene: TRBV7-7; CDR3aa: CASSLGEGDEQFF; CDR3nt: TGTGCCAGCAGCTTAGGAGAGGGCGATGAGCAGTTCTTC